This T cell receptor (beta chain) was profiled in a study of post-analysis software for immune sequencing data. Overall study: The patients showed relapsing-remitting, secondary progressive and progressive-relapsing multiple sclerosis courses.

About this clonotype: Its antigen remains unidentified.

Whole-study findings and limits: Co-batched samples clustered tightly together by F measure. TRBV segments more frequent in patients than in controls numbered five and included TRBV5-6, TRBV5-1 and TRBV20-1. Versus controls, multiple sclerosis patients showed significantly lower diversity (normalized Chao1).

Trimming stripped 4 bases from V and 1 base from J, with 8 bases between. The CDR3 is 12 residues long. The germline gives CDR1 SQVTM, CDR2 ANQGSEA. The library was made from cDNA and included unique molecular identifiers. Each CDR3 protein gets one entry after TCRdb re-called the PCR reads with MiXCR. The table shows approximately 400,000 distinct CDR3 sequences, with 30% to 45% occurring only once. The chain uses TRBV29-1 and TRBJ2-7; tentative D call: TRBD1 (6 bases). The TCR originated in a girl aged 10 to 17 with multiple sclerosis. The sequencing input was blood. The CDR3 region is CSVAGQSYEQYF. Here the CDR3 DNA reads TGCAGCGTTGCCGGACAGTCCTACGAGCAGTACTTC.